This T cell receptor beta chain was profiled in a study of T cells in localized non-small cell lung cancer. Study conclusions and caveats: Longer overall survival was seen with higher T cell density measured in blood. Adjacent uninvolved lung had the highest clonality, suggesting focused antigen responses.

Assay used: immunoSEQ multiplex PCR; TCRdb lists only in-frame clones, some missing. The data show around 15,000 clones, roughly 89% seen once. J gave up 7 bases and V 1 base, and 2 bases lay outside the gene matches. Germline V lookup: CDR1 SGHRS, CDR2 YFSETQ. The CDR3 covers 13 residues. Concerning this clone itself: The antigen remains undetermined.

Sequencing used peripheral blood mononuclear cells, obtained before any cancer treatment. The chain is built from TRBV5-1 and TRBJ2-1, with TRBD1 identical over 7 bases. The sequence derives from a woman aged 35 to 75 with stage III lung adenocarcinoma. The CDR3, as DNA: TGCGCCAGCAGCTTGCCGACAGGGAATGAGCAGTTCTTC. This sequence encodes CASSLPTGNEQFF.